This T cell receptor (beta chain) was recovered during a study of T-cell reconstitution after alpha-beta-depleted transplantation in children. Preparation of the TCRbeta library was carried out with unique molecular identifiers. TCRdb called the PCR reads again in MiXCR, with one record for every CDR3 protein. Found here are about 440,000 distinct CDR3 sequences, approximately 41% of them singletons; the top ten hold 27%. The germline CDR1 and CDR2 sequences are DFQATT and SNEGSKA (reference sequence). The V end lost 5 bases, the J end lost 6 bases, and 13 bases lay between the germline ends. This CDR3 has 12 residues. This clonotype has a handful of counts.

The genes are TRBV20-1 and TRBJ2-5; D unresolved. Sequencing used PBMCs, obtained before TCRalphabeta/CD19-depleted stem cell transplant. This TCR was sampled from a girl aged 2-10 years with aplastic anemia, due to receive a stem cell transplant. DNA for the CDR3: TGCAGTGCTTCAGATCCTCTAAAGACCCAGTACTTC. It translates to CSASDPLKTQYF.